The rows below give T cell receptor beta chains drawn from one sample of a study of T cells in Graves' hyperthyroidism and ophthalmopathy. MiXCR was run by TCRdb on the multiplex PCR reads, yielding one entry per CDR3 protein. Of hundreds of thousands of distinct CDR3 sequences listed, about 14% are singletons. The sample was blood. All receptors derive from a woman between 50 and 59 years old with Graves' ophthalmopathy. Each CDR3 is given with its conserved first and last residue. The order of the fields is J gene, CDR3 length, clone size, V gene, D gene, CDR3 protein, CDR3 DNA. The D gene is left open where the match is weak. Rows may omit the clone size; those that give it use once, few, many or a size class.

j_call: TRBJ2-7
cdr3_length: 15
clone_size: few
v_call: TRBV5-1
d_call: -
cdr3_aa: CASSFVAGKSVEQYF
cdr3_nt: TGCGCCAGCAGCTTTGTGGCGGGAAAGTCCGTCGAGCAGTACTTC

j_call: TRBJ2-3
cdr3_length: 16
clone_size: few
v_call: TRBV20-1
d_call: TRBD2
cdr3_aa: CSAKMGLAGYSETQYF
cdr3_nt: TGCAGTGCCAAAATGGGACTAGCGGGATATAGCGAAACGCAGTATTTT

j_call: TRBJ2-5
cdr3_length: 15
clone_size: -
v_call: TRBV3-1
d_call: -
cdr3_aa: CASSQETDGGETQYF
cdr3_nt: TGTGCCAGCAGCCAAGAGACAGACGGGGGAGAGACCCAGTACTTC

j_call: TRBJ2-7
cdr3_length: 12
clone_size: few
v_call: TRBV2
d_call: -
cdr3_aa: CASITVSYEQYF
cdr3_nt: TGTGCCAGCATTACAGTCTCCTACGAGCAGTACTTC

j_call: TRBJ1-4
cdr3_length: 16
clone_size: few
v_call: TRBV6-1
d_call: TRBD1
cdr3_aa: CASTRDPQTGNEKLFF
cdr3_nt: TGTGCCAGCACCCGAGATCCCCAGACAGGGAATGAAAAACTGTTTTTT

j_call: TRBJ2-2
cdr3_length: 16
clone_size: many
v_call: TRBV20-1
d_call: -
cdr3_aa: CSARVGLLGETGELFF
cdr3_nt: TGCAGTGCTAGAGTTGGCCTTTTGGGGGAAACCGGGGAGCTGTTTTTT

j_call: TRBJ1-5
cdr3_length: 14
clone_size: many
v_call: TRBV20-1
d_call: TRBD1
cdr3_aa: CSATDRGRGQPQHF
cdr3_nt: TGCAGTGCTACGGACAGGGGAAGGGGCCAGCCCCAGCATTTT

j_call: TRBJ2-7
cdr3_length: 15
clone_size: many
v_call: TRBV20-1
d_call: -
cdr3_aa: CSARELGRFGYEQYF
cdr3_nt: TGCAGTGCTAGGGAGTTGGGTCGTTTTGGCTACGAGCAGTACTTC

j_call: TRBJ2-1
cdr3_length: 19
clone_size: many
v_call: TRBV7-9
d_call: TRBD2
cdr3_aa: CASSFKFLAGVFSYNEQFF
cdr3_nt: TGTGCCAGCAGCTTTAAATTCTTAGCGGGAGTGTTCTCCTACAATGAGCAGTTCTTC

j_call: TRBJ2-7
cdr3_length: 14
clone_size: many
v_call: TRBV7-8
d_call: -
cdr3_aa: CASSASRISYEQYF
cdr3_nt: TGTGCCAGCAGCGCTAGCCGGATCTCCTACGAGCAGTACTTC

j_call: TRBJ2-4
cdr3_length: 15
clone_size: few
v_call: TRBV7-8
d_call: -
cdr3_aa: CASSLGGGQLDIQYF
cdr3_nt: TGTGCCAGCAGCTTAGGGGGCGGGCAGCTGGACATTCAGTACTTC

j_call: TRBJ1-2
cdr3_length: 14
clone_size: many
v_call: TRBV2
d_call: TRBD1
cdr3_aa: CASRQPGQGGGYTF
cdr3_nt: TGTGCCAGCAGACAACCGGGACAGGGAGGCGGCTACACCTTC

j_call: TRBJ1-5
cdr3_length: 14
clone_size: -
v_call: TRBV27
d_call: -
cdr3_aa: CASRSRALNQPQHF
cdr3_nt: TGTGCCAGCAGAAGCAGGGCCCTCAATCAGCCCCAGCATTTT

j_call: TRBJ1-5
cdr3_length: 14
clone_size: many
v_call: TRBV11-1
d_call: -
cdr3_aa: CASSTRSRNQPQHF
cdr3_nt: TGTGCCAGCAGCACCCGAAGTCGCAATCAGCCCCAGCATTTT

j_call: TRBJ2-3
cdr3_length: 13
clone_size: many
v_call: TRBV7-2
d_call: -
cdr3_aa: CASSVRESDTQYF
cdr3_nt: TGTGCCAGCAGCGTTCGGGAGTCAGATACGCAGTATTTT

j_call: TRBJ2-5
cdr3_length: 11
clone_size: few
v_call: TRBV20-1
d_call: -
cdr3_aa: CSARGRETQYF
cdr3_nt: TGCAGTGCTAGAGGTCGGGAGACCCAGTACTTC

j_call: TRBJ1-3
cdr3_length: 15
clone_size: once
v_call: TRBV20-1
d_call: -
cdr3_aa: CSARDRNHSGNTIYF
cdr3_nt: TGCAGTGCTAGAGATCGGAATCACTCTGGAAACACCATATATTTT

j_call: TRBJ2-7
cdr3_length: 16
clone_size: -
v_call: TRBV7-9
d_call: TRBD2
cdr3_aa: CASSSFGASGYYEQYF
cdr3_nt: TGTGCCAGCAGCTCGTTTGGGGCTAGCGGATACTACGAGCAGTACTTC

j_call: TRBJ2-2
cdr3_length: 14
clone_size: few
v_call: TRBV11-2
d_call: -
cdr3_aa: CASSMTLSLGELFF
cdr3_nt: TGTGCCAGCAGTATGACGCTAAGCCTCGGGGAGCTGTTTTTT

j_call: TRBJ2-5
cdr3_length: 12
clone_size: -
v_call: TRBV6-2/TRBV6-3
d_call: -
cdr3_aa: CASRGLSETQYF
cdr3_nt: TGTGCCAGCAGAGGGTTATCAGAGACCCAGTACTTC

j_call: TRBJ2-3
cdr3_length: 16
clone_size: few
v_call: TRBV18
d_call: -
cdr3_aa: CASSPMKGSSTDTQYF
cdr3_nt: TGTGCCAGCTCCCCGATGAAAGGGTCAAGCACAGATACGCAGTATTTT

j_call: TRBJ1-5
cdr3_length: 13
clone_size: few
v_call: TRBV24-1
d_call: -
cdr3_aa: CATGQNSNQPQHF
cdr3_nt: TGTGCCACCGGGCAGAATAGCAATCAGCCCCAGCATTTT

j_call: TRBJ2-1
cdr3_length: 14
clone_size: -
v_call: TRBV7-3
d_call: -
cdr3_aa: CASSLGGVNNEQFF
cdr3_nt: TGTGCCAGCAGCCTGGGGGGTGTCAACAATGAGCAGTTCTTC

j_call: TRBJ2-3
cdr3_length: 13
clone_size: -
v_call: TRBV3-1
d_call: -
cdr3_aa: CASITSHTDTQYF
cdr3_nt: TGTGCCAGCATCACAAGTCACACAGATACGCAGTATTTT

j_call: TRBJ2-3
cdr3_length: 17
clone_size: many
v_call: TRBV18
d_call: TRBD2
cdr3_aa: CASSPGTSGLGTDTQYF
cdr3_nt: TGTGCCAGCTCACCTGGGACTAGCGGGCTGGGCACAGATACGCAGTATTTT

j_call: TRBJ1-2
cdr3_length: 14
clone_size: many
v_call: TRBV4-2
d_call: -
cdr3_aa: CASSQDVQQYGYTF
cdr3_nt: TGTGCCAGCAGCCAAGATGTTCAACAGTATGGCTACACCTTC

j_call: TRBJ1-5
cdr3_length: 13
clone_size: many
v_call: TRBV28
d_call: TRBD1
cdr3_aa: CASSSQGISAQHF
cdr3_nt: TGTGCCAGCAGTTCACAGGGGATCAGTGCCCAGCATTTT

j_call: TRBJ2-5
cdr3_length: 13
clone_size: many
v_call: TRBV20-1
d_call: -
cdr3_aa: CSASRPYQETQYF
cdr3_nt: TGCAGTGCTTCCCGACCGTACCAAGAGACCCAGTACTTC

j_call: TRBJ1-1
cdr3_length: 12
clone_size: -
v_call: TRBV20-1
d_call: -
cdr3_aa: CSARTAATEAFF
cdr3_nt: TGCAGTGCCCGGACGGCGGCCACTGAAGCTTTCTTT

j_call: TRBJ2-7
cdr3_length: 13
clone_size: -
v_call: TRBV2
d_call: -
cdr3_aa: CASSEVPTYEQYF
cdr3_nt: TGTGCCAGCAGTGAAGTCCCTACCTACGAGCAGTACTTC

j_call: TRBJ2-1
cdr3_length: 15
clone_size: many
v_call: TRBV3-1
d_call: -
cdr3_aa: CASSHPGVDFSEQFF
cdr3_nt: TGTGCCAGCAGCCATCCGGGGGTCGACTTTAGTGAGCAGTTCTTC

j_call: TRBJ2-1
cdr3_length: 17
clone_size: many
v_call: TRBV5-1
d_call: TRBD2
cdr3_aa: CASSLGVARAGNTEQFF
cdr3_nt: TGCGCCAGCAGCTTGGGGGTCGCTAGAGCGGGGAACACTGAGCAGTTCTTC

j_call: TRBJ2-3
cdr3_length: 17
clone_size: many
v_call: TRBV5-1
d_call: TRBD1
cdr3_aa: CASSASRRDRRTDTQYF
cdr3_nt: TGCGCCAGCAGCGCATCTCGGCGGGACAGGCGCACAGATACGCAGTATTTT

j_call: TRBJ1-5
cdr3_length: 15
clone_size: few
v_call: TRBV6-2/TRBV6-3
d_call: TRBD1
cdr3_aa: CASSSGQGLWQPQHF
cdr3_nt: TGTGCCAGCAGTTCCGGACAGGGCTTGTGGCAGCCCCAGCATTTT

j_call: TRBJ2-1
cdr3_length: 17
clone_size: -
v_call: TRBV10-3
d_call: -
cdr3_aa: CAISDSVSLAPYNEQFF
cdr3_nt: TGTGCCATCAGTGATAGTGTCTCGCTAGCTCCCTACAATGAGCAGTTCTTC

j_call: TRBJ2-5
cdr3_length: 17
clone_size: many
v_call: TRBV7-9
d_call: TRBD2
cdr3_aa: CASSTLMGGRQEETQYF
cdr3_nt: TGTGCCAGCAGCACTCTTATGGGCGGGAGGCAGGAAGAGACCCAGTACTTC

j_call: TRBJ1-5
cdr3_length: 17
clone_size: -
v_call: TRBV18
d_call: -
cdr3_aa: CASSRTALGLGNQPQHF
cdr3_nt: TGTGCCAGCTCACGGACAGCCCTCGGGCTGGGCAATCAGCCCCAGCATTTT

j_call: TRBJ1-5
cdr3_length: 16
clone_size: -
v_call: TRBV7-9
d_call: -
cdr3_aa: CASSLTVGGDNQPQHF
cdr3_nt: TGTGCCAGCAGCTTGACGGTCGGGGGAGACAATCAGCCCCAGCATTTT

j_call: TRBJ2-1
cdr3_length: 12
clone_size: few
v_call: TRBV9
d_call: -
cdr3_aa: CASSVVHNEQFF
cdr3_nt: TGTGCCAGCAGCGTAGTTCACAATGAGCAGTTCTTC

j_call: TRBJ1-5
cdr3_length: 10
clone_size: few
v_call: TRBV6-2/TRBV6-3
d_call: -
cdr3_aa: CASNPSPQHF
cdr3_nt: TGTGCCAGCAACCCAAGTCCCCAGCATTTT